A selection of T cell receptor beta chains follows, all from one sample in a study of siplizumab effects on memory and regulatory T cells. Using immunoSEQ multiplex PCR, the repertoire was profiled, and TCRdb retains in-frame clones only, with some absent. The data contain 62,000 or so clones, approximately 87% of them singletons. The sequenced material came from memory CD4+ T cells sorted from blood. The origin of the receptors is a human donor in good health. CDR3s include the opening cysteine and the closing phenylalanine or tryptophan. A D gene is named only where the DNA matches it firmly. Expanded clones get a size class; other rows say once, few or many, or leave the size out.

>-|TRBV5-1|TRBD1|TRBJ1-6
TGCGCCAGCAGCCCCGGGGACAGCTATTCACCCCTCCACTTT
CASSPGDSYSPLHF
>-|TRBV6-5|-|TRBJ1-4
TGTGCCAGCGGGCAGGGAACACTTTATCTGTTTTTT
CASGQGTLYLFF
>-|TRBV6-1|TRBD1|TRBJ2-7
TGTGCCAGCAGTGGGGGGACAGGGCCTTTCTACGAGCAGTACTTC
CASSGGTGPFYEQYF
>-|TRBV9|-|TRBJ1-2
TGTGCCAGCAGCCCCCGACGGCCGGATGGCTACACCTTC
CASSPRRPDGYTF
>-|TRBV7-2|-|TRBJ2-7
TGTGCCAGCAGCCGTGTGGCAAACTACGAGCAGTACTTC
CASSRVANYEQYF
>-|TRBV5-8|-|TRBJ2-7
TGTGCCAGCAGCCCTCGCACGCTCACCTACGAGCAGTACTTC
CASSPRTLTYEQYF
>-|TRBV5-1|TRBD2|TRBJ2-3
TGCGCCAGCCTGGCGACTAGCGGGCTCACAGATACGCAGTATTTT
CASLATSGLTDTQYF
>-|TRBV7-8|-|TRBJ2-3
TGTGCCAGCAGCGCGAAATCGGGGGGCGTAGATACGCAGTATTTT
CASSAKSGGVDTQYF
>-|TRBV6-5|TRBD1|TRBJ1-2
TGTGCCAGCAGTGCCGGACAGGGAGATGGCTACACCTTC
CASSAGQGDGYTF
>-|TRBV5-4|-|TRBJ1-1
TGTGCCAGCAGCCCTGTCCGCGGGGGAGACACTGAAGCTTTCTTT
CASSPVRGGDTEAFF
>-|TRBV7-2|-|TRBJ1-3
TGTGCCAGCAGCTTAGCCCAGGCCTCTGGAAACACCATATATTTT
CASSLAQASGNTIYF
>-|TRBV6-5|TRBD1|TRBJ2-7
TGTGCCAGCAGTTACGGTACAGGGGGCGTTTACGAGCAGTACTTC
CASSYGTGGVYEQYF
>-|TRBV6-5|TRBD2|TRBJ2-1
TGTGCCAGCAGTTCGGCGGGAGAGTCCAATGAGCAGTTCTTC
CASSSAGESNEQFF
>few|TRBV9|TRBD2|TRBJ2-5
TGTGCCAGCACCCGGACTAGCGGGAGGACGGGCCAAGAGACCCAGTACTTC
CASTRTSGRTGQETQYF
>-|TRBV6-5|-|TRBJ2-5
TGTGCCAGCAGTTACGGGGTATCAGAGACCCAGTACTTC
CASSYGVSETQYF
>-|TRBV6-6|-|TRBJ1-2
TGTGCCAGCAGTTACTCGGGGCCGGACTATGGCTACACCTTC
CASSYSGPDYGYTF
>-|TRBV7-3|-|TRBJ2-5
TGTGCCAGCAGCTTAGGGTCCGGCTCCCAAGAGACCCAGTACTTC
CASSLGSGSQETQYF
>-|TRBV5-6|-|TRBJ1-4
TGTGCCAGCAGCTTGTGGGGGGCAACTAATGAAAAACTGTTTTTT
CASSLWGATNEKLFF
>-|TRBV6-1|-|TRBJ2-5
TGTGCCAGCAGTGAAGTCCCAACCATCTCCACTGCTCAAGAGACCCAGTACTTC
CASSEVPTISTAQETQYF
>-|TRBV10-3|TRBD1|TRBJ2-3
TGTGCCATCAGGACAGGGAGCACAGATACGCAGTATTTT
CAIRTGSTDTQYF
>-|TRBV11-3|-|TRBJ2-1
TGTGCCAGCAGCCCAGCAATGGGGCAAGGAGATGAGCAGTTCTTC
CASSPAMGQGDEQFF
>-|TRBV9|-|TRBJ2-7
TGTGCCAGCAGCGTAGGCGGCGGAGCGAATTACGAGCAGTACTTC
CASSVGGGANYEQYF
>-|TRBV18|-|TRBJ1-3
TGTGCCAGCTCACTCCCAGGTTTGGGAGGAAACACCATATATTTT
CASSLPGLGGNTIYF
>-|TRBV10-3|TRBD1|TRBJ1-2
TGTGCCATCAGTGAGTCCGGGACAGGGAGCGGCTACACCTTC
CAISESGTGSGYTF
>-|TRBV18|-|TRBJ2-7
TGTGCCAGCTCACCGCGCCCAGGGAACGACGAGCAGTACTTC
CASSPRPGNDEQYF
>-|TRBV28|-|TRBJ1-2
TGTGCCAGCAGTTTACTTACAAGGAGGGACCATGGCTACACCTTC
CASSLLTRRDHGYTF
>-|TRBV4-1|-|TRBJ2-7
TGCGCCAGCAGCCAAGGGAGGCTTGGGAGTAGGTCCTACGAGCAGTACTTC
CASSQGRLGSRSYEQYF
>-|TRBV25-1|TRBD1|TRBJ1-2
TGTGCCAGCAGTGAATTAGGGACAGGGGTTCCCTATGGCTACACCTTC
CASSELGTGVPYGYTF
>-|TRBV2|TRBD1|TRBJ2-2
TGTGCCAGCAGTGGACGAATGACAGGGATGGCCGGGGAGCTGTTTTTT
CASSGRMTGMAGELFF
>-|TRBV6-1|-|TRBJ1-2
TGTGCCAGCAGTGAAGGCCTGTATGGCTACACCTTC
CASSEGLYGYTF